This TCR beta chain was found in a study of neoadjuvant anti-PD-1 for oral cavity cancer. Study overall: Most patients had three to four biweekly doses of 3 mg/kg nivolumab before resection.

Sequenced by immunoSEQ multiplex PCR; TCRdb stores in-frame clones only, minus some. The data contain fewer than 70,000 clones, approximately 80% of them singletons. V lost 5 bases to trimming and J lost 4 bases; unmatched junction nucleotides: 5. This CDR3 region has 14 residues. Germline loops: CDR1 SGHTA, CDR2 FQGTGA. This chain uses TRBV7-3 with TRBJ1-1; 9 bases are a match to TRBD1. The sequencing used PBMCs, collected before nivolumab (anti-PD-1) treatment. The source of this sequence is a person aged 35-79 years with oral cavity squamous cell carcinoma. The DNA for the CDR3 is TGTGCCAGCAGCGAAGGACAGGGGATCACTGAAGCTTTCTTT. This gives the protein CASSEGQGITEAFF.